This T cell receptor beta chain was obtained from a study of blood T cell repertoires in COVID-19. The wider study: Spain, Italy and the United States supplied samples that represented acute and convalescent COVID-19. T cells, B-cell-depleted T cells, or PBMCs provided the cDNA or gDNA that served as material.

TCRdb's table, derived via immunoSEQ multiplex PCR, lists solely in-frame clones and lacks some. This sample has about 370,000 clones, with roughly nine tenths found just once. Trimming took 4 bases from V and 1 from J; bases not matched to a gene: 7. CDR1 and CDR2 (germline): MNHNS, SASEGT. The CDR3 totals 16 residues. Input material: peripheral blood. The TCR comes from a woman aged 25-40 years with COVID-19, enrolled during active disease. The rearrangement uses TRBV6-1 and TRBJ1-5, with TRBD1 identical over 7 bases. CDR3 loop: CASSGRQGPSNQPQHF. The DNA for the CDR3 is TGTGCCAGCAGTGGTCGACAGGGCCCGAGCAATCAGCCCCAGCATTTT.